The entry that follows covers one T cell receptor (beta chain) sequence. The CDR3 consists of 17 residues. Germline V lookup: CDR1 SGHRS, CDR2 YFSETQ. The junction had 11 bases not matched to a gene; V was cut back by 5 bases and J by 3 bases. These data originate in a study of control samples from healthy donors and cancer patients. Libraries were prepared by immunoSEQ multiplex PCR; TCRdb keeps only in-frame clonotypes and omits some of them. The sample includes tens of thousands of clones, roughly 89% seen only once; the top ten take roughly 9.7%. Sequencing used PBMCs. This receptor was obtained from a woman aged 45-65 years with colorectal cancer. V and J are TRBV5-1 and TRBJ2-2; 9 bases are shared with TRBD1. The CDR3: CASREATGGSDTGELFF. DNA of the CDR3: TGCGCCAGCAGAGAAGCGACAGGGGGTTCGGACACCGGGGAGCTGTTTTTT.